A single T cell receptor (beta chain) is shown here with its context. Germline V gives CDR1 LGHDT, CDR2 YNNKEL (reference sequence). Trimming shortened V by 1 base and J by 4 bases, and 8 bases separated the two germline ends. The CDR3 is made up of 14 amino acids. The data belong to a study of blood T cell repertoires in COVID-19. Background on the study: Researchers got acute and convalescent COVID-19 samples from the United States, Italy and Spain.

Clones were sequenced by immunoSEQ multiplex PCR, and TCRdb holds only the in-frame ones, with some missing. In the table there are some 150,000 clones, approximately 86% of which are singletons. V gene TRBV3-1 (or the pseudogene TRBV3-2) combines with J gene TRBJ1-3, with D maybe TRBD1 (6 bases). This clonotype was obtained from a man in his 70s with acute or convalescent COVID-19. Sequenced: peripheral blood. CDR3 loop: CASSQGGQGNTIYF. CDR3 nucleotides: TGTGCCAGCAGCCAAGGTGGACAGGGAAACACCATATATTTT.